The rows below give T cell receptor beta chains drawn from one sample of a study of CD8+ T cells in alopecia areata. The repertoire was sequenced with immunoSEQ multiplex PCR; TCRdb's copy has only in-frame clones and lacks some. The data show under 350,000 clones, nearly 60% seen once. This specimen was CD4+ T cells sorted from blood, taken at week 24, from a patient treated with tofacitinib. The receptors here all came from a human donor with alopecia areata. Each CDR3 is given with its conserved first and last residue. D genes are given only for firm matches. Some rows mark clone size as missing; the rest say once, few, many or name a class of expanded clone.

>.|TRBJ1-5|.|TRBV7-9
CASSPGVNSNQPQHF
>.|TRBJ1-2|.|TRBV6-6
CASTTGRVTGYTF
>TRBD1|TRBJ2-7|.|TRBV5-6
CASSPGGQRNEQYF
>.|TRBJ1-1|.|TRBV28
CASSPSGRSTEAFF
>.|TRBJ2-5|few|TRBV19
CASSPRGTAQETQYF
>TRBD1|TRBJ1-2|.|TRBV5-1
CASSPDRGSGYTF
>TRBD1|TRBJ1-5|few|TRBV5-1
CASSRTGGVNQPQHF
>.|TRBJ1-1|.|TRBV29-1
CSVEIRGKYTEAFF
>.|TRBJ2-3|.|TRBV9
CASSRLDTDTQYF
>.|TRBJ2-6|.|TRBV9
CASSVPSAGSGANVLTF
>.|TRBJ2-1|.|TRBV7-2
CASSLASSAGYNEQFF
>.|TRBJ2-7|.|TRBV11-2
CASSRRSQGEQYF
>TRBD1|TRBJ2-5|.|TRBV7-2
CASSLPTGGGETQYF